This T cell receptor (beta chain) stems from a study of OX40 agonist ivuxolimab in advanced cancers. Notes on the study in general: On average, CD8+ T cells had more expanded clones than CD4+.

With V trimmed by 8 bases and J by 2 bases, 4 bases remained unmatched. There are 13 residues in the CDR3. CDR1 is LNHDA and CDR2 is SQIVND in the germline V gene (reference sequence). Method: immunoSEQ multiplex PCR; TCRdb's copy keeps in-frame clones and lacks some. The table includes some 95,000 clones, around nine tenths detected once. This clone was observed a few times. Its antigen remains unidentified. The sample in question was CD4+ or CD8+ T cells sorted from blood, obtained in a trial of the OX40 agonist ivuxolimab. The chain uses TRBV19 and TRBJ1-1; TRBD1 matches 8 bases. The source of this sequence is an adult with an advanced solid tumor such as melanoma, head and neck, liver or kidney cancer. CDR3 loop: CASSDRVNTEAFF. DNA of the CDR3: TGTGCCAGTTCGGACAGGGTTAACACTGAAGCTTTCTTT.